This entry is about one T cell receptor beta chain. Its specificity is unknown. PCR employed 60 Vbeta and 13 Jbeta primers. The assay was immunoSEQ multiplex PCR, and TCRdb's table has in-frame clones only and misses some. The top ten hold under 1.5% of the sample, which has roughly 100,000 clones, under 85% seen once. CDR3 length: 16 amino acids. Germline V gene lookup returns CDR1 MRHNA and CDR2 SNTAGT. After removal of 0 bases from V and 4 bases from J, the junction contained 1 base not matched to a gene. The record originates from a study of cytomegalovirus exposure and HLA in healthy donors. Overall study results and limits: The Asian-associated ancestry cluster reportedly had fewer N-insertions than the roughly 670-donor mean in a later analysis. Among TCR sequences, most were rare, though some public TCRs appeared in many donors.

What was sequenced was PBMCs. The gene calls are TRBV6-4 and TRBJ2-1, with TRBD1 matching over 12 bases. The clonotype comes from a man aged 40-49 years in good health and CMV-seronegative. CDR3 sequence reads: CASSDSGQGAYNEQFF. CDR3 nucleotide sequence: TGTGCCAGCAGTGACTCGGGACAGGGGGCTTACAATGAGCAGTTCTTC.